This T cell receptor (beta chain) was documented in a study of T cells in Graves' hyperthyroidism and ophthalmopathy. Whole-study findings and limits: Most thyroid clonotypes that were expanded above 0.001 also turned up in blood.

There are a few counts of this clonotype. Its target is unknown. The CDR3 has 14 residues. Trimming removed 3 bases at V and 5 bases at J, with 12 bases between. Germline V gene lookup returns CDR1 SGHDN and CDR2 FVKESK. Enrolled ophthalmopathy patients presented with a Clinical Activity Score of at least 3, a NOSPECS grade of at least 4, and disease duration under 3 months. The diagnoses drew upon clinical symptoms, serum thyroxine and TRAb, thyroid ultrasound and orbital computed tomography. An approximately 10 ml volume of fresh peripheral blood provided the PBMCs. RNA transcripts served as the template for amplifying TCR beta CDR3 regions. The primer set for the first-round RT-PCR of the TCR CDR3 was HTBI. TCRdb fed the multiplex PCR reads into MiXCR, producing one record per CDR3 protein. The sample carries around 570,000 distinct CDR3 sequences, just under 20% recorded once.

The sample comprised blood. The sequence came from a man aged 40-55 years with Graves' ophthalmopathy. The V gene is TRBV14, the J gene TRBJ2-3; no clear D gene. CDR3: CASSHWTPGDTQYF. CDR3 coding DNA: TGTGCCAGCAGCCACTGGACGCCCGGAGATACGCAGTATTTT.